The clone carrying this TCR beta chain was seen only a few times. Germline V CDR1 and CDR2: SGHVS, FNYEAQ. The length of the CDR3 is 15 residues. V shed 1 base and J shed 2 bases, with 11 bases lying between them. The sample belongs to a study of T-cell reconstitution after alpha-beta-depleted transplantation in children. Preparation of the TCRbeta library was carried out with unique molecular identifiers. From the PCR reads, TCRdb called clonotypes with MiXCR, one entry per CDR3 protein. This sample has about 640,000 distinct CDR3 sequences; approximately 17% occur once, and the top ten carry approximately 1.1%.

The TCR was taken from a human donor who donated a stem cell graft to a child with acute myeloid leukemia. The sequences come from PBMCs from the stem cell graft donor, collected from the stem cell graft. The genes are TRBV7-6 and TRBJ2-5; D is perhaps TRBD1 or TRBD2 (6 bases each). CDR3 protein: CASSLGGAPQETQYF. The CDR3 region has the DNA TGTGCCAGCAGCTTAGGGGGGGCACCTCAAGAGACCCAGTACTTC.